This TCR beta chain was profiled in a study of shared clonotypes between healthy human individuals. The CDR3 totals 11 residues. The ends were cut back, 5 bases at V and 7 bases at J, with 5 bases in the middle. CDR1 is SEHNR, CDR2 FQNEAQ, per germline (reference sequence). For sorted subsets, roughly 210 ng DNA per replicate equaled about 31,000 T cell genomes. Clones were sequenced by immunoSEQ multiplex PCR, and TCRdb holds only the in-frame ones, with some missing. This sample has around 100,000 clones, with approximately 70% found just once. Adult donors, all healthy and HIV-negative, had no recent acute infections or vaccinations.

The receptor was isolated from a woman aged 30 to 39 in good health. What was sequenced was memory CD8+ T cells sorted from blood. The subset is: CD45RO+ cells pooled with CCR7-negative TemRA cells. This chain connects TRBV7-9 to TRBJ1-4; no definite D call. CDR3 DNA: TGTGCCAGCAGCCCGGTTGAAAAACTGTTTTTT. The encoded protein is CASSPVEKLFF.